This T cell receptor (beta chain) was documented in a study of glioma-infiltrating T cells after dendritic cell vaccination. This clone was seen a few times. The same CDR3 can be traced to other DNA sequences in this sample. The time point is: after dendritic cell vaccination, including at tumor progression/relapse. The CDR3 length is 13 residues. V lost 5 bases, J lost 2 bases, and 2 bases stayed unmatched. Germline CDR1 and CDR2: MNHEY and SMNVEV (reference sequence). The PCR used 60 V beta and 13 J beta primers. The assay was immunoSEQ multiplex PCR, and TCRdb's table has in-frame clones only and misses some. The sample carries tens of thousands of clones, 85% recorded once.

Sequenced here: blood, sampled after dendritic cell vaccination. The source of this sequence is a human donor with glioblastoma. The chain recombines TRBV27 with TRBJ2-7; 8 positions agree with TRBD2. The CDR3 here is CASSPGLAYEQYF. CDR3 nucleotide sequence: TGTGCCAGCAGTCCGGGACTAGCCTACGAGCAGTACTTC.